The sequence of this T cell receptor (beta chain) was determined in a study of T cell responses to AZD1222 COVID-19 vaccine. Study results and limitations: Unmutated variant regions are reportedly the target of nearly half of TCRs that are spike-specific. Spike-specific TCR repertoires showed rising breadth and depth after two AZD1222 doses. The donor group comprised mostly white British people and more females; the analysis possibly underestimated clonal diversity. CD4 TCRs linked to vaccination spanned spike, dominating at 160-218 and 743-854.

Trimming cost V 3 bases and J 4 bases; bases outside gene matches: 19. This CDR3 has 19 residues. Looked up from germline, CDR1 is GTSNPN and CDR2 is SVGIG (reference sequence). Produced via immunoSEQ multiplex PCR; TCRdb's table is partial and in-frame only. The sample records about 120,000 clones, around 90% being singletons. This clone was seen just once. Its target is not known. This material consisted of peripheral blood, taken 28 days after the second dose of the MenACWY control vaccine. The TCR was taken from an adult who received the MenACWY meningococcal vaccine as a control. This sequence joins TRBV30 and TRBJ2-3, with 10 bases matching TRBD1. The CDR3 spells CAWRKAFPRQGAVADTQYF. The CDR3 DNA reads as TGTGCCTGGAGAAAAGCTTTCCCTCGACAGGGGGCGGTCGCAGATACGCAGTATTTT. Supplemented by reference TRBV30 and TRBJ2-3, the full variable domain reads SQTIHQWPATLVQPVGSPLSLECTVEGTSNPNLYWYRQAAGRGLQLLFYSVGIGQISSEVPQNLSASRPQDRQFILSSKKLLLSDSGFYLCAWRKAFPRQGAVADTQYFGPGTRLTVL.